The clone carrying this T cell receptor beta chain was detected only a few times. Generated by immunoSEQ multiplex PCR, the TCRdb table keeps only in-frame clones and is missing some. The sample yields about 26,000 clones, approximately 83% seen once. The source of the sample is a study of blood T cell repertoires in COVID-19. Study in general: Some COVID-19 samples were acute and others convalescent; all came from the United States, Italy and Spain. Sources were T cells, B-cell-depleted T cells, or PBMCs; the material itself was cDNA or gDNA.

The germline gives CDR1 LNHDA, CDR2 SQIVND (reference sequence). V shed 3 bases, J shed 1 base, and the junction held 11 bases outside the gene matches. The CDR3 is made up of 17 amino acids. Sequencing used peripheral blood. The rearrangement links TRBV19 to TRBJ1-1; 7 bases line up with TRBD1. The clonotype comes from a human donor in a cohort sampled during active COVID-19. CDR3 region: CASSIRDSHLPNTEAFF. The DNA of the CDR3 is TGTGCCAGTAGTATTAGGGACAGTCATCTCCCGAACACTGAAGCTTTCTTT.